The text below deals with one T cell receptor beta chain. Profiled with immunoSEQ multiplex PCR; TCRdb holds only in-frame clones, not every one. The sample includes some 60,000 clones, roughly 93% of them seen just once. The data derive from a study of T cell changes during pregnancy in multiple sclerosis. The germline CDR1 and CDR2 sequences are SGHDT and YYEEEE. Trimming took 4 bases from V and 2 from J; bases not matched to a gene: 8. CDR3 length: 17 residues. This sample comprised peripheral blood, obtained after pregnancy. This chain joins TRBV5-6 and TRBJ2-3; TRBD1 agrees at 12 bases. The clonotype was recovered from a female donor with multiple sclerosis, enrolled in a pregnancy study. The CDR3: CASSPAAGQGATDTQYF. DNA of the CDR3: TGTGCCAGCAGCCCGGCTGCGGGACAGGGGGCCACAGATACGCAGTATTTT.